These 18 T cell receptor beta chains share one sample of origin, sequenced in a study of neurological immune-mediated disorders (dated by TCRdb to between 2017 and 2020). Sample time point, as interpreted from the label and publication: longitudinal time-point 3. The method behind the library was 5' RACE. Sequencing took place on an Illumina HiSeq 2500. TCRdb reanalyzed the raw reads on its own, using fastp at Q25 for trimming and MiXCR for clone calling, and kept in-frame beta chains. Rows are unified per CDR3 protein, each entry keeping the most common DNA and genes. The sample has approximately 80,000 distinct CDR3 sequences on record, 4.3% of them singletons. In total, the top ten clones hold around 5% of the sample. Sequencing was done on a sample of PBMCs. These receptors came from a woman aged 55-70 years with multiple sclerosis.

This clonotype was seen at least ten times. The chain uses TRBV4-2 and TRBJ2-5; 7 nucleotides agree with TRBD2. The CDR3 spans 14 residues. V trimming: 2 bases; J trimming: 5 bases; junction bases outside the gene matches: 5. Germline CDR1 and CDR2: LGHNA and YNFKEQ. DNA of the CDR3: TGTGCCAGCAGCCAAACCTTCGGGGGGGAGACCCAGTACTTC. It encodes CASSQTFGGETQYF.

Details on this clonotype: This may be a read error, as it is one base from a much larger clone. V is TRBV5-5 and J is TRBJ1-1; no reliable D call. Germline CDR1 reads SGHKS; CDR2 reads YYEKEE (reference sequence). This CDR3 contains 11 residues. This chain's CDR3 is CVSSLVTLAFF. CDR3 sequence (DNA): TGTGTCAGCAGCTTGGTTACCCTGGCTTTCTTT.

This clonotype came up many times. The CDR3 coding sequence is TGTGCCAGCAGCAAAAGGGAAACCAGCAATCAGCCCCAGCATTTT. It encodes CASSKRETSNQPQHF. This sequence joins TRBV21-1 and TRBJ1-5. TRBV21-1 is labeled a pseudogene. The CDR3 totals 15 residues.

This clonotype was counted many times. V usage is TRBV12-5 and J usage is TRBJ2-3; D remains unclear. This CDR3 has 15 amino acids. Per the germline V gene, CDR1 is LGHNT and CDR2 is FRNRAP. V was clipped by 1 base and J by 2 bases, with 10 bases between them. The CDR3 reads CASGLGEVYTDTQYF. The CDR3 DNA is TGTGCTAGTGGTTTGGGTGAGGTGTACACAGATACGCAGTATTTT.

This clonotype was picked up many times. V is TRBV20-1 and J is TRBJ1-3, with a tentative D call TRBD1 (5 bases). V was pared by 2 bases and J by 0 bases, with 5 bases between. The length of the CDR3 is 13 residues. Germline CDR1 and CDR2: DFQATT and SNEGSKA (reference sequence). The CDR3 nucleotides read TGCAGTGCTAGACAGGGCTCTGGAAACACCATATATTTT. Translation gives CSARQGSGNTIYF.

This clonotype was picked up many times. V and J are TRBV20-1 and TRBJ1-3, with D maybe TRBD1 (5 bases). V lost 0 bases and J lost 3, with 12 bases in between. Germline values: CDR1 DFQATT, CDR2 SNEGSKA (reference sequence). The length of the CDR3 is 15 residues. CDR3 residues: CSAREMGGYGNTIYF. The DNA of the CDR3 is TGCAGTGCTAGAGAAATGGGGGGGTATGGAAACACCATATATTTT.

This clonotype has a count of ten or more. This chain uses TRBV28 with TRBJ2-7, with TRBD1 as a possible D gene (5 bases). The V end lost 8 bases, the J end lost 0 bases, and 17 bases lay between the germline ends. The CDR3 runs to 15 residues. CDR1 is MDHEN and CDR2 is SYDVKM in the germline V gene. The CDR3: CASARGSFNSYEQYF. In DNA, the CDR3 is TGTGCCAGCGCAAGGGGTAGCTTTAACTCCTACGAGCAGTACTTC.

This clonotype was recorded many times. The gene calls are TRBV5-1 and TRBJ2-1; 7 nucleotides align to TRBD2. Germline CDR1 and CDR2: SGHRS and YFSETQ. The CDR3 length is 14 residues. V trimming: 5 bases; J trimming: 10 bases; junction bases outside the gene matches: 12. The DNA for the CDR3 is TGCGCCAGCAGTAATCCGGGGGGTCCTGGGGAGCAGTTCTTC. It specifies CASSNPGGPGEQFF.

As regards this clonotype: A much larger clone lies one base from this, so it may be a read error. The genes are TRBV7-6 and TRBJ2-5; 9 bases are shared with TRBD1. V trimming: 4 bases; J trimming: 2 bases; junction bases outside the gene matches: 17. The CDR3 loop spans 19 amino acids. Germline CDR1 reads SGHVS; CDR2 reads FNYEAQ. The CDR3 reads CASSSQSRRTGELQETQYF. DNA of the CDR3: TGTGCCAGCAGCTCTCAGAGCAGACGGACAGGGGAACTACAAGAGACCCAGTACTTC.

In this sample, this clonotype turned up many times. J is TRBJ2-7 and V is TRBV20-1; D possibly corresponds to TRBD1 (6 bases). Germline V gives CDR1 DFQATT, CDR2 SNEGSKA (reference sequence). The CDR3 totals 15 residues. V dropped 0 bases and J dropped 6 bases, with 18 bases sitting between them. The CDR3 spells CSARDSMGAHLEQYF. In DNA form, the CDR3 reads TGCAGTGCTAGAGATTCGATGGGGGCGCATCTCGAGCAGTACTTC.

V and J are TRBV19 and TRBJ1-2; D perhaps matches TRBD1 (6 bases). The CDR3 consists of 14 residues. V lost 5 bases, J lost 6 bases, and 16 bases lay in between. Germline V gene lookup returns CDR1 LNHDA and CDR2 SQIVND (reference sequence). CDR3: CASSSHRARDGYTF. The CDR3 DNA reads TGTGCCAGTAGTTCGCACAGGGCTAGGGATGGCTACACCTTC.

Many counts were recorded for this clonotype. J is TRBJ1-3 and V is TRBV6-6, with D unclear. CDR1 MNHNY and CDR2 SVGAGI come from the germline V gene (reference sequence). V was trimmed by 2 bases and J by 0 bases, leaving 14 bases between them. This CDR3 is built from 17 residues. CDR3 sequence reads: CASSYGEHTISGNTIYF. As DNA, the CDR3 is TGTGCCAGCAGTTACGGGGAGCATACGATCTCTGGAAACACCATATATTTT.

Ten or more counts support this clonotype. CDR3 residues: CASSRRTVQETQYF. CDR3 bases: TGCGCCAGCAGCAGGAGGACAGTCCAAGAGACCCAGTACTTC. The chain recombines TRBV5-1 with TRBJ2-5, with D possibly matching TRBD1 (6 bases). The CDR3 spans 14 residues. Trimming removed 4 bases at V and 1 base at J, with 11 bases between. CDR1 and CDR2 from the germline V gene are SGHRS and YFSETQ.

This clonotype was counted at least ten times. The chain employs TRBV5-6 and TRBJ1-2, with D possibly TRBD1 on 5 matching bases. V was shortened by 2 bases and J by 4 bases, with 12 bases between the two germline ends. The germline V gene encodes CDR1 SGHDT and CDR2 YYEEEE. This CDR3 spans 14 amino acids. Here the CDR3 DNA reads TGTGCCAGCAGCTTTCGCAGGGCTGGCTATGGCTACACCTTC. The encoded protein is CASSFRRAGYGYTF.

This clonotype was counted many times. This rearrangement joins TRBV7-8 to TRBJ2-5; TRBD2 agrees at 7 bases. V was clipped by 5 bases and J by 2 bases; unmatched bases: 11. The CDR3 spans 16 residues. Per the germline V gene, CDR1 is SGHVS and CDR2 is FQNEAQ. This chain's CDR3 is CASSVGRLALQETQYF. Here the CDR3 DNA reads TGTGCCAGCAGCGTAGGAAGACTAGCCCTACAAGAGACCCAGTACTTC.

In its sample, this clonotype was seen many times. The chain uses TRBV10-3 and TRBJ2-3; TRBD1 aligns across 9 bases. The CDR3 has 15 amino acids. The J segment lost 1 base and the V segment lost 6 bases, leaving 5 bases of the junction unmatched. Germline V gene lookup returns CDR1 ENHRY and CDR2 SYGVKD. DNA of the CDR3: TGTGCCATCAGCACCCGGACAGGGGGCACAGATACGCAGTATTTT. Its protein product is CAISTRTGGTDTQYF.

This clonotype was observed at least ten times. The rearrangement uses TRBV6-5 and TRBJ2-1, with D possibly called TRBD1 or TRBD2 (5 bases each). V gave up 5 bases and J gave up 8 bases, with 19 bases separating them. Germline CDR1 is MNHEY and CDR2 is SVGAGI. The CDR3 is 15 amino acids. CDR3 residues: CASSPGTAVPDEQFF. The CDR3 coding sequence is TGTGCCAGCAGTCCCGGGACGGCCGTTCCGGATGAGCAGTTCTTC.

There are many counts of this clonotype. The CDR3 loop is CASSTARGLDTGELFF. The DNA of the CDR3 is TGCGCCAGCAGCACCGCTAGGGGGCTCGACACCGGGGAGCTGTTTTTT. The V gene is TRBV5-1, the J gene TRBJ2-2, with 7 bases matching TRBD1. V dropped 4 bases and J dropped 3; count of bases not matched to a gene: 9. Germline loops: CDR1 SGHRS, CDR2 YFSETQ. This CDR3 has 16 amino acids.